The 27 T cell receptor beta chains below come from one sample, sequenced in a study of T-cell reconstitution after alpha-beta-depleted transplantation in children (dated by TCRdb to the mid-2010s). The sample's treatment or condition label is to be understood as: allogeneic hematopoietic cell transplantation with graft depleted of TCRalphabeta T cells and CD19 B cells. Libraries were built with PCR. The instrument given in TCRdb is Illumina HiSeq 2500. To normalize quantification of the TCRbeta repertoire, the TCR libraries were built with molecular barcoding that relied on unique molecular identifiers. Using fastp at Q25 and MiXCR, TCRdb reprocessed the public reads and kept productive beta chains. A single entry per CDR3 protein holds the most common genes and DNA from its merged rows. The sample yields 250,000 to 400,000 distinct CDR3 sequences; over 20% were counted once. Together, the top ten hold approximately 10% of the sample.

This specimen was PBMCs, mostly from graft donor cells, taken 180 days after TCRalphabeta/CD19-depleted stem cell transplant. The receptor set was obtained from a male patient aged 10-17 years who had a stem cell transplant for acute lymphoblastic leukemia, so the T cells may come from the graft donor.

V usage is TRBV5-1 and J usage is TRBJ2-3; no definite D call. The V gene lost 4 bases and the J gene lost 0 bases, with 9 bases spanning the gap. Germline V gives CDR1 SGHRS, CDR2 YFSETQ. There are 14 residues in the CDR3. The CDR3 here is CASSDPTSTDTQYF. CDR3 nucleotides: TGCGCCAGCAGCGATCCGACTAGCACAGATACGCAGTATTTT.

The chain links TRBV6-2 or TRBV6-3 to TRBJ2-7; 14 bases map to TRBD2. The CDR3 covers 15 residues. V lost 6 bases and J lost 3; bases outside the gene matches: 4. CDR1 is MNHEY and CDR2 is SVGEGT in the germline V gene. CDR3 sequence: CASSRGLAGGYEQYF. The CDR3 bases are TGTGCCAGCAGCCGCGGACTAGCGGGGGGCTACGAGCAGTACTTC.

This clonotype has only a few counts. The rearrangement joins TRBV4-1 to TRBJ2-4; a possible D gene is TRBD1 (8 bases). From germline, CDR1 is MGHRA and CDR2 YSYEKL. The CDR3 covers 18 residues. V was clipped by 1 base and J by 3 bases, with 19 bases between them. CDR3 DNA: TGCGCCAGCAGCCAAGGTGCGGGGAGGGACAGGCACAAAAACATTCAGTACTTC. This encodes CASSQGAGRDRHKNIQYF.

The chain has TRBV18 and TRBJ1-1; D ambiguous. V lost 3 bases, J lost 6 bases, and 14 bases lay in between. The CDR3 sequence is 14 residues long. The germline V gene has CDR1 KGHSH and CDR2 LQKENI. The CDR3 DNA reads TGTGCCAGCTCACCCAGGCCACCCGAGGCTGAAGCTTTCTTT. Protein: CASSPRPPEAEAFF.

There are a few counts of this clonotype. The V call is TRBV13, the J call TRBJ2-2; D call uncertain. CDR3 length: 13 residues. CDR1 is PRHDT, CDR2 FYEKMQ, per germline (reference sequence). Trimming pared 5 bases from V and 7 bases from J, leaving 11 bases between. CDR3 in amino acids: CASSQGSVGELFF. In DNA, the CDR3 is TGTGCCAGCAGCCAAGGAAGCGTCGGGGAGCTGTTTTTT.

This clonotype was observed a few times. The DNA of the CDR3 is TGTGCCAGCAGCTTAGCCCAGGCAGGGGTGAAGCAGTACTTC. Translation gives CASSLAQAGVKQYF. The chain is built from TRBV7-9 and TRBJ2-7, with D tentatively TRBD1 (6 bases). V was clipped by 0 bases and J by 8 bases, with 14 bases between them. Germline V gene data show CDR1 as SEHNR and CDR2 as FQNEAQ (reference sequence). There are 14 residues in the CDR3.

This clonotype has more than one count but fewer than ten. J is TRBJ1-1 and V is TRBV12-3 or TRBV12-4, with 10 nucleotides matching TRBD1. V shed 8 bases and J 3 bases; nucleotides not matched to a gene: 9. The CDR3 has 15 amino acids. CDR3 DNA: TGTGCCAGCGGACACCGGGACAGGGGAGACACTGAAGCTTTCTTT. It is translated as CASGHRDRGDTEAFF.

This clonotype was detected only a few times. The J gene is TRBJ2-3, the V gene TRBV12-3 or TRBV12-4; no reliable D call. The V end lost 6 bases, the J end lost 0 bases, and 16 bases lay between the germline ends. The CDR3 consists of 16 residues. The CDR3: CASSEDSESSTDTQYF. For the CDR3, the DNA is TGTGCCAGCAGCGAAGACTCCGAATCTAGCACAGATACGCAGTATTTT.

This clonotype was seen more than once but under ten times. V usage is TRBV12-3 or TRBV12-4 and J usage is TRBJ1-2; unclear D gene. V gave up 5 bases and J gave up 1 base, with 8 bases separating them. The CDR3 covers 13 residues. CDR3 residues: CASSQSVNYGYTF. CDR3 DNA: TGTGCCAGCAGTCAATCGGTTAACTATGGCTACACCTTC.

This rearrangement joins TRBV20-1 to TRBJ1-5, with 10 bases fitting TRBD1. Germline loops: CDR1 DFQATT, CDR2 SNEGSKA (reference sequence). The CDR3 consists of 14 residues. Unmatched junction bases numbered 7, after V lost 7 bases and J lost 4 bases. The CDR3 nucleotides read TGCAGTGTTATCCCGGGACAGGGGAATCAGCCCCAGCATTTT. It yields the protein CSVIPGQGNQPQHF.

This clonotype was observed at least ten times. This chain joins TRBV30 and TRBJ2-1; 9 bases align to TRBD2. Germline V gene sequence: CDR1 GTSNPN, CDR2 SVGIG (reference sequence). The CDR3 loop spans 13 amino acids. The trim removed 7 bases at V and 5 bases at J, leaving 6 bases unmatched. Written as DNA, the CDR3 is TGTGCCTCAGCGACTAGCGGAAACAATGAGCAGTTCTTC. Its protein product is CASATSGNNEQFF.

The J gene is TRBJ2-2, the V gene TRBV9, with D unresolved. The CDR3 has 16 amino acids. V was pared by 0 bases and J by 1 base, with 10 bases between. Germline V gives CDR1 SGDLS, CDR2 YYNGEE. CDR3 DNA sequence: TGTGCCAGCAGCGTAGGAACAAGGAAGAACACCGGGGAGCTGTTTTTT. Encoded protein: CASSVGTRKNTGELFF.

The chain is built from TRBV11-1 and TRBJ2-5; 8 bases are shared with TRBD1. The CDR3 runs to 19 residues. Germline V gene sequence: CDR1 SGHAT, CDR2 FQDESV (reference sequence). Germline trimming cut 1 base from V and 2 bases from J; bases unmatched to any gene: 15. The CDR3 loop is CASSLGQGALPLGQETQYF. The CDR3 bases are TGTGCCAGCAGCTTAGGGCAGGGGGCACTCCCCTTGGGGCAAGAGACCCAGTACTTC. Looking up the rest from reference TRBV11-1 and TRBJ2-5 gives the full variable domain: EAEVAQSPRYKITEKSQAVAFWCDPISGHATLYWYRQILGQGPELLVQFQDESVVDDSQLPKDRFSAERLKGVDSTLKIQPAELGDSAMYLCASSLGQGALPLGQETQYFGPGTRLLVL.

This clonotype appeared a few times. The V and J genes are TRBV12-3 or TRBV12-4 and TRBJ2-7; 11 bases are a match to TRBD2. CDR3 size: 15 residues. Trimming cost V 3 bases and J 6 bases; bases outside gene matches: 7. As DNA, the CDR3 is TGTGCCAGCAGTTTCTTAACTAGCGGGAGAGGCGAGCAGTACTTC. Amino acids: CASSFLTSGRGEQYF.

The V and J genes are TRBV20-1 and TRBJ1-2; D may be TRBD1 (5 bases). Germline CDR1 and CDR2: DFQATT and SNEGSKA (reference sequence). Trimming cost V 5 bases and J 2 bases, with 12 bases left between them. This CDR3 has 13 amino acids. The CDR3 sequence: CSAGQPVNYGYTF. DNA of the CDR3: TGCAGTGCTGGACAACCGGTCAACTATGGCTACACCTTC.

This clonotype was detected only a few times. The chain carries TRBV24-1 and TRBJ2-1; TRBD2 matches at 12 bases. The CDR3 contains 15 residues. V shed 9 bases and J 4 bases; nucleotides not matched to a gene: 6. Per the germline V gene, CDR1 is KGHDR and CDR2 is SFDVKD. DNA for the CDR3: TGTGCCACCGCACCGGGACTAGCGGGTTACAATGAGCAGTTCTTC. The encoded protein is CATAPGLAGYNEQFF.

This clonotype was found a few times. J is TRBJ1-1 and V is TRBV18; D is ambiguous. V lost 2 bases and J 4 bases, leaving 11 bases between the germline ends. From germline, CDR1 is KGHSH and CDR2 LQKENI. CDR3 length equals 14 residues. The CDR3: CASSPERRVTEAFF. CDR3 DNA sequence: TGTGCCAGCTCACCAGAGCGGCGAGTCACTGAAGCTTTCTTT.

The chain has TRBV12-3 or TRBV12-4 and TRBJ2-7; possibly TRBD1 for D (5 bases). The length of the CDR3 is 14 residues. V lost 6 bases and J lost 3, with 15 bases in between. The CDR3 DNA follows: TGTGCCAGCAGCCTTACAGGTTTCCACTACGAGCAGTACTTC. Its protein product is CASSLTGFHYEQYF.

This clonotype was detected only a few times. This sequence joins TRBV5-1 and TRBJ1-5, with D possibly being TRBD1 (6 bases). Germline V gives CDR1 SGHRS, CDR2 YFSETQ. The CDR3 is 15 amino acids. V lost 0 bases and J 7 bases, leaving 14 bases between the germline ends. The CDR3 sequence: CASSLAAGASQPQHF. DNA for the CDR3: TGCGCCAGCAGCTTGGCGGCAGGGGCATCGCAGCCCCAGCATTTT.

This clonotype was observed a handful of times. The chain recombines TRBV7-3 with TRBJ2-1; 7 bases agree with TRBD2. Germline V CDR1 and CDR2: SGHTA, FQGTGA. V lost 5 bases, J lost 6 bases, and 10 bases stayed unmatched. The CDR3 length is 15 residues. CDR3 in amino acids: CASSPPSGKGNEQFF. In nucleotides, the CDR3 is TGTGCCAGCAGCCCACCGAGCGGGAAGGGCAATGAGCAGTTCTTC.

This clonotype was counted a few times. The gene calls are TRBV7-8 and TRBJ2-2; TRBD1 might be the D (5 bases). Germline CDR1 SGHVS, CDR2 FQNEAQ. This CDR3 has 16 amino acids. V was pared by 2 bases and J by 1 base, with 11 bases between. CDR3 nucleotide sequence: TGTGCCAGCAGCTTACACGACAGCTTGAACACCGGGGAGCTGTTTTTT. This codes for CASSLHDSLNTGELFF. The full variable domain, completed using reference TRBV7-8 and TRBJ2-2, is GAGVSQSPRYKVAKRGQDVALRCDPISGHVSLFWYQQALGQGPEFLTYFQNEAQLDKSGLPSDRFFAERPEGSVSTLKIQRTQQEDSAVYLCASSLHDSLNTGELFFGEGSRLTVL.

The V call is TRBV7-9, the J call TRBJ2-1; 7 bases line up with TRBD2. The length of the CDR3 is 17 residues. Germline V gene data show CDR1 as SEHNR and CDR2 as FQNEAQ (reference sequence). The trim removed 4 bases at V and 0 bases at J, leaving 9 bases unmatched. The CDR3 coding sequence is TGTGCCAGCAGCTCCGGGGGGTCCGCGGGCTCCTACAATGAGCAGTTCTTC. Protein: CASSSGGSAGSYNEQFF.

The chain links TRBV7-3 to TRBJ2-1; 10 bases match TRBD2. The CDR3 runs 15 residues. Germline CDR1 and CDR2: SGHTA and FQGTGA. V lost 6 bases and J lost 2; bases outside the gene matches: 4. The CDR3 spells CASRAGTSAYNEQFF. In nucleotides, the CDR3 is TGTGCCAGCAGGGCCGGGACTAGCGCCTACAATGAGCAGTTCTTC.

This clonotype was observed at least ten times. This chain joins TRBV29-1 and TRBJ2-1; TRBD2 might be the D (7 bases). Germline CDR1 SQVTM, CDR2 ANQGSEA. The CDR3 contains 15 residues. The V gene lost 4 bases and the J gene lost 2 bases, with 15 bases spanning the gap. This CDR3 is CSVGGGPSTYNEQFF. CDR3 bases: TGCAGCGTTGGGGGGGGGCCCTCGACCTACAATGAGCAGTTCTTC.

The V call is TRBV4-1, the J call TRBJ2-2, with 12 bases that match TRBD2. Germline V gene data show CDR1 as MGHRA and CDR2 as YSYEKL. The J segment lost 7 bases and the V segment lost 0 bases, leaving 15 bases of the junction unmatched. The CDR3 is 20 residues long. This CDR3 reads CASSQDRGLRLAGEIGELFF. The CDR3, as DNA: TGCGCCAGCAGCCAAGATCGGGGGCTTAGACTAGCGGGAGAAATCGGGGAGCTGTTTTTT.

V gene TRBV9 combines with J gene TRBJ2-1, with D hard to call. This CDR3 contains 12 residues. The germline CDR1 and CDR2 sequences are SGDLS and YYNGEE. V was cut by 2 bases and J by 9 bases, with 9 bases left in between. CDR3 amino acids: CASSVIMGEQFF. Written as DNA, the CDR3 is TGTGCCAGCAGCGTCATAATGGGTGAGCAGTTCTTC.

Concerning this clonotype: The junction shows a germline mismatch at one end, possibly a read error. The chain couples TRBV9 to TRBJ2-1; 11 bases are a match to TRBD1. The germline CDR1 and CDR2 sequences are SGDLS and YYNGEE. CDR3 length equals 15 residues. The CDR3 spells CASSVGQGAYNEQFF. The CDR3 DNA reads as TGCGCCAGCAGCGTGGGACAGGGGGCCTACAATGAGCAGTTCTTC.